This TCR beta chain was found in a study of blood T cell repertoires in COVID-19. Study overall: Samples representing acute and convalescent COVID-19 were sourced from the United States, Italy and Spain. T cells, B-cell-depleted T cells, or PBMCs provided the cDNA or gDNA that served as material.

Per the authors' pipeline: Amplifying reference gene primers gave estimates of nucleated cell counts. Assay: immunoSEQ multiplex PCR; the TCRdb copy retains only in-frame clones and omits some. The DNA was the basis for D and trimming; V, J and clone size are from that table. The sample shows 160,000 or so clones, about 85% of them seen only once. V dropped 0 bases and J dropped 6 bases, with 15 bases sitting between them. Looked up from germline, CDR1 is PRHDT and CDR2 is FYEKMQ (reference sequence). CDR3 size: 15 residues. Sequenced: peripheral blood. The chain couples TRBV13 to TRBJ2-7; TRBD1 might be the D (6 bases). The TCR was taken from a man in his forties with acute or convalescent COVID-19. CDR3 bases: TGTGCCAGCAGCTTAGGCGACAGGATATGGGGCGAGCAGTACTTC. Amino acids: CASSLGDRIWGEQYF.